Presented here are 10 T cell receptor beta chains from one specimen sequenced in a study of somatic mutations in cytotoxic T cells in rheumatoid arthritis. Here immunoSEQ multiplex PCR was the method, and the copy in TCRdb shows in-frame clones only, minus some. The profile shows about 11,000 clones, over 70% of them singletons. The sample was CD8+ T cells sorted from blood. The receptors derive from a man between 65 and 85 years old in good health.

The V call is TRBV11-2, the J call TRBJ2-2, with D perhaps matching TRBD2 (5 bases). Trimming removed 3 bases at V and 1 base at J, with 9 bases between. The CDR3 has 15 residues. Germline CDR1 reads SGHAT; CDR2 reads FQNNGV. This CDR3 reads CASSFSSRNTGELFF. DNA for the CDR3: TGTGCCAGCAGCTTTTCTAGCCGGAACACCGGGGAGCTGTTTTTT.

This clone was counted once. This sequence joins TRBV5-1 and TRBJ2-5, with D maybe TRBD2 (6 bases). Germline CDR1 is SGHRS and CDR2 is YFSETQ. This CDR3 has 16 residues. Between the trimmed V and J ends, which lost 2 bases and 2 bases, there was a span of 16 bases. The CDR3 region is CASSFGPSAGQETQYF. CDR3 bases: TGCGCCAGCAGCTTTGGCCCCAGTGCGGGGCAAGAGACCCAGTACTTC.

CDR3 loop: CASRPSGRASETQYF. Written as DNA, the CDR3 is TGTGCCAGCAGACCTAGCGGGAGGGCTTCTGAGACCCAGTACTTC. This sequence joins TRBV11-2 and TRBJ2-5, with 12 bases fitting TRBD2. Trimming at V came to 6 bases and at J to 5 bases, leaving 7 bases not matched to a gene. CDR3 length: 15 amino acids. CDR1 is SGHAT and CDR2 is FQNNGV in the germline V gene.

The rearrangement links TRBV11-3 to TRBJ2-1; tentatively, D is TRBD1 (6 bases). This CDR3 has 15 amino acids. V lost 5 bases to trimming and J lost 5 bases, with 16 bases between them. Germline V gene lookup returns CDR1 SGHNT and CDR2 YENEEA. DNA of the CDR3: TGTGCCAGCAGCCGCCGGGACACCAAGGACAATGAGCAGTTCTTC. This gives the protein CASSRRDTKDNEQFF.

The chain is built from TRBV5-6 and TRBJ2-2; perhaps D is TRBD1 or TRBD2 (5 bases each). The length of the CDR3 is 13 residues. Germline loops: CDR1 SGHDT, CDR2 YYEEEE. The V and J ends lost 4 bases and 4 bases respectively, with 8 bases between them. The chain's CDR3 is CASSPGRTGELFF. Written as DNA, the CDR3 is TGTGCCAGCAGCCCGGGACGCACCGGGGAGCTGTTTTTT.

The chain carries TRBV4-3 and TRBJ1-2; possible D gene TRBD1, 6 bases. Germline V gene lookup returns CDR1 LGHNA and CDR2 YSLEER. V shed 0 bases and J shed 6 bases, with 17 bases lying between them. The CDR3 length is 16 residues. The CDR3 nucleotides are TGCGCCAGCAGCCAAGATTGGATACGGGGGGCACATGGCTACACCTTC. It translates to CASSQDWIRGAHGYTF.

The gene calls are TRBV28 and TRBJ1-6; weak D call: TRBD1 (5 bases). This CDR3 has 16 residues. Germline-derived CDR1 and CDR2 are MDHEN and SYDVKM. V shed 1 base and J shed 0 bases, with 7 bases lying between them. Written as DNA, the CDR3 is TGTGCCAGCAGTTTATCAGGGAGCTCCTATAATTCACCCCTCCACTTT. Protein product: CASSLSGSSYNSPLHF.

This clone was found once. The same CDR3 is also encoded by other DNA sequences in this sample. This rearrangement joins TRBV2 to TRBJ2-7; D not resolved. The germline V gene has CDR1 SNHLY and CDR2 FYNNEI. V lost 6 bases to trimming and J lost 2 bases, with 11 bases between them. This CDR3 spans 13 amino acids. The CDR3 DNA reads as TGTGCCAGCAGAGCCCCGGAACCCTACGAGCAGTACTTC. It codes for CASRAPEPYEQYF.

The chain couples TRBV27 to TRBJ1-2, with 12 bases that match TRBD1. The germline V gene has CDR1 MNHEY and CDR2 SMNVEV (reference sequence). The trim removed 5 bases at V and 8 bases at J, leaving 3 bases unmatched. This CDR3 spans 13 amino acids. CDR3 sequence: CASSLGTGGGYTF. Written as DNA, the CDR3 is TGTGCCAGCAGTCTAGGGACAGGGGGCGGCTACACCTTC.

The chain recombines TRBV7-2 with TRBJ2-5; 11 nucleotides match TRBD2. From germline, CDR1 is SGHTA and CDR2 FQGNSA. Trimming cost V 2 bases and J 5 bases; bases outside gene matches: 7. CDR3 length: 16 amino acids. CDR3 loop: CASSLITSGSKETQYF. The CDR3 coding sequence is TGTGCCAGCAGCTTAATCACTAGCGGGAGTAAGGAGACCCAGTACTTC. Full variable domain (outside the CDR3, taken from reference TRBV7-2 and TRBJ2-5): GAGVSQSPSNKVTEKGKDVELRCDPISGHTALYWYRQSLGQGLEFLIYFQGNSAPDKSGLPSDRFSAERTGGSVSTLTIQRTQQEDSAVYLCASSLITSGSKETQYFGPGTRLLVL.